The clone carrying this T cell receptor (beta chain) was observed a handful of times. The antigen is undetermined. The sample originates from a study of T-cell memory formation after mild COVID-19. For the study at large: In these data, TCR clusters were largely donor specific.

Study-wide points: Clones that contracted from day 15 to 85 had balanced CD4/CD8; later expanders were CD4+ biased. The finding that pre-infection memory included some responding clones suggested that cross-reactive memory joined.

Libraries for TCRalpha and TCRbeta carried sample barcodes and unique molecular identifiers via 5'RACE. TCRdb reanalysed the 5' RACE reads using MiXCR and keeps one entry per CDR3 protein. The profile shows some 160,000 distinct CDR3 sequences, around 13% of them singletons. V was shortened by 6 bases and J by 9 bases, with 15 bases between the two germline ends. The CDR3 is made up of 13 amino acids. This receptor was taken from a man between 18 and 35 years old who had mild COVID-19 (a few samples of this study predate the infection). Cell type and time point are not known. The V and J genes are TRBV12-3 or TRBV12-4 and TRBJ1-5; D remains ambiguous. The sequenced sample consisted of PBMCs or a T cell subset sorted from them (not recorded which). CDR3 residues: CASSRTTKSPQHF. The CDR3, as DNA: TGTGCCAGCAGCCGTACTACTAAGTCGCCCCAGCATTTT.